A single T cell receptor beta chain is shown here with its context. Its cognate antigen is unknown. V dropped 2 bases and J dropped 12; count of bases not matched to a gene: 5. CDR1 is GTSNPN, CDR2 SVGIG, per germline (reference sequence). This CDR3 spans 12 amino acids. Isolating PBMCs gave at least 6.5 million of these cells per sample. The sample belongs to a study of blood T cells in healthy people across ages. With a J-beta primer mix and a sample-barcoded 5' primer, a second PCR ran roughly 6 to 11 cycles. With 12 random nucleotides, a template-switch adaptor tagged each individual cDNA molecule. TCRdb processed the 5' RACE reads anew with MiXCR; each CDR3 protein has one entry. The table has around 870,000 distinct CDR3 sequences, about 28% seen once; the top ten hold roughly a sixth. General study results and limits: Estimates of diversity drawn from one million T cells were considered underestimates. More naive CD4+ cells and higher diversity were found in long-lived than in aged donors.

This sequence originates from an elderly woman in good health. Sequencing used blood. This chain links TRBV30 with TRBJ2-3; 10 nucleotides align to TRBD2. CDR3 DNA: TGTGCCTGGAGTCTGACTAGCGGGCGACAGTATTTT. As protein: CAWSLTSGRQYF.